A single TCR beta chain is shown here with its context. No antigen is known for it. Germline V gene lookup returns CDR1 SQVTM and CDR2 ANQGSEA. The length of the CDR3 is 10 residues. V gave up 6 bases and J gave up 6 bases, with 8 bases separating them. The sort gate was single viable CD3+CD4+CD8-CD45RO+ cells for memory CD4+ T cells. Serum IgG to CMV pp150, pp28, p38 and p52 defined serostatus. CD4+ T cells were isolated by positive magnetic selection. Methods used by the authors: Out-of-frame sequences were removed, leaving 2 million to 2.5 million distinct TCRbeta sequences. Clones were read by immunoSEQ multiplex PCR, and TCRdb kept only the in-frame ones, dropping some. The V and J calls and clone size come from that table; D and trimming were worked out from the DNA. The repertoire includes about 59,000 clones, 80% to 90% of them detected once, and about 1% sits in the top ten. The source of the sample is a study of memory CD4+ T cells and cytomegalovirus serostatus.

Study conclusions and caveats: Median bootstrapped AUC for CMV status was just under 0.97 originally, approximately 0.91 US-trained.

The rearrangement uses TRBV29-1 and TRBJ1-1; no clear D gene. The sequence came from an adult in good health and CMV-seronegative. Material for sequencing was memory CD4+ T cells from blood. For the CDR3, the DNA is TGCAGCGTACTTGACCCTGAAGCTTTCTTT. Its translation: CSVLDPEAFF.